This T cell receptor (beta chain) comes out of a study of cytomegalovirus exposure and HLA in healthy donors. Study-level points and caveats: CMV antigen specificity was confirmed in vitro for a few CMV-associated chains.

A word on this clone: Its specificity is not known.

Germline V gene sequence: CDR1 MNHEY, CDR2 SVGAGI. The V end was cut by 2 bases, the J end by 1 base, with 13 bases between. The CDR3 length is 16 residues. Sequenced by immunoSEQ multiplex PCR; TCRdb stores in-frame clones only, minus some. Here the sample spans about 150,000 clones, 70% to 90% being singletons. The sample comprised PBMCs. The sequence was collected from a woman aged 18-35 years in good health and CMV-seropositive. The V gene is TRBV6-5, the J gene TRBJ2-3; D gene uncertain. The CDR3 sequence is CASSYRSPPGTDTQYF. The DNA for the CDR3 is TGTGCCAGCAGTTACCGCTCACCACCGGGCACAGATACGCAGTATTTT.